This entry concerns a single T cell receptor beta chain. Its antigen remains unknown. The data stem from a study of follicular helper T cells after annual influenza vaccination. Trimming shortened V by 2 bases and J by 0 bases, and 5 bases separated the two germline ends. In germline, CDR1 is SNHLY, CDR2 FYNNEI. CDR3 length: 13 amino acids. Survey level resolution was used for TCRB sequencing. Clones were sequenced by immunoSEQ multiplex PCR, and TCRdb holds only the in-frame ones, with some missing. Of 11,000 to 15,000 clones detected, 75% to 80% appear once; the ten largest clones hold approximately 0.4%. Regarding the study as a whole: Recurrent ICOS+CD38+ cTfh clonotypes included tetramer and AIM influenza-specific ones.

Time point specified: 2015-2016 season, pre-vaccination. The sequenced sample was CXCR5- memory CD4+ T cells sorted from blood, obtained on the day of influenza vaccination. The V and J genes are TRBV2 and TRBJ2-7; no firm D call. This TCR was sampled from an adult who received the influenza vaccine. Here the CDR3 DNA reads TGTGCCAGCAGTGAACAGGCCTCCTACGAGCAGTACTTC. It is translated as CASSEQASYEQYF. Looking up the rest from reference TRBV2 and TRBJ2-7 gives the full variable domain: EPEVTQTPSHQVTQMGQEVILRCVPISNHLYFYWYRQILGQKVEFLVSFYNNEISEKSEIFDDQFSVERPDGSNFTLKIRSTKLEDSAMYFCASSEQASYEQYFGPGTRLTVT.